These T cell receptor beta chains were read from a single sample in a study of blood T cell repertoires in COVID-19. Sequencing used immunoSEQ multiplex PCR; TCRdb keeps in-frame clones, though not all of them. The data hold roughly 500,000 clones, with roughly 88% observed a single time. Sequencing used PBMCs or T cells enriched from blood (not recorded which). These receptors originate from a woman in her thirties or forties who had recovered from COVID-19. Both conserved end residues are part of each CDR3. Fields, in order: V gene, J gene, D gene, clone size, CDR3 DNA, CDR3 protein. D genes are given only for firm matches. Rows may omit the clone size; those that give it use once, few, many or a size class.

>TRBV7-2|TRBJ1-5|.|once
TGTGCCAGCAGCTCCCAACAGAACACCTACGGTCGGCCCCAGCATTTT
CASSSQQNTYGRPQHF
>TRBV27|TRBJ2-1|.|.
TGTGCCAGCAGTTCCGCCGGGAGAAACCATGACTTTTGGCAGTTCTTC
CASSSAGRNHDFWQFF
>TRBV27|TRBJ2-7|TRBD1|.
TGTGCCAGCAGTTCCATAAACAGGGGGCAGTACTTC
CASSSINRGQYF
>TRBV29-1|TRBJ1-1|TRBD1|.
TGCAGCGTGGGACAGGGGTTGGCGGCTTTCTTT
CSVGQGLAAFF
>TRBV24-1|TRBJ1-5|.|.
TGTGCCACCAGTGAAACAGGCCAGAATCAGCCCCGGCATTTT
CATSETGQNQPRHF
>TRBV5-4|TRBJ1-1|.|.
TGTGCCAGCAGCCCCAATTCTCCGGGGGGGGGAAACACTGAAGCTTTCTTT
CASSPNSPGGGNTEAFF
>TRBV5-4|TRBJ2-7|TRBD2|.
TGTGCCAGCAGCCGGGGGGGGCCGGGATACGAGCAGTACTTC
CASSRGGPGYEQYF
>TRBV10-3|TRBJ1-1|.|.
TGTGCCATACAGGAAAACACTGAAGCTTTCTTT
CAIQENTEAFF
>TRBV5-1|TRBJ2-7|.|.
TGCGCCAGCAGCGTGATGAGTAGCGAGCAGTACTTC
CASSVMSSEQYF
>TRBV30|TRBJ1-1|.|.
TGTGCCTGGAGTTACCCGACAGGTTCGAACACTGAAGCTTTCTTT
CAWSYPTGSNTEAFF
>TRBV11-3|TRBJ2-1|.|.
TGTGCCAGCAGCTCCCGCGCCCGTCCTTATGAGCAGTTCTTC
CASSSRARPYEQFF
>TRBV19|TRBJ1-2|.|many
TGTGCCAGTAGTATCCCAAGCAGCCGGGTCTCTGGCTACACCTTC
CASSIPSSRVSGYTF
>TRBV9|TRBJ2-5|TRBD2|.
TGTGCCAGCAGCAACGGGATAGCGGGTGCAGAGACCCAGTACTTC
CASSNGIAGAETQYF
>TRBV4-3|TRBJ2-1|TRBD2|once
TGCGCCAGCAGCCAAGGTGGGACTAGCAGTTACAATGAGCAGTTCTTC
CASSQGGTSSYNEQFF
>TRBV3-1/TRBV3-2|TRBJ1-1|.|.
TGTGCCAGCAGCTCCGGAGGGGGGGTTGCAGCTTTCTTT
CASSSGGGVAAFF
>TRBV19|TRBJ2-2|.|.
TGTGCCAGTAGATTACAGGGTAACACCGGGGAGCTGTTTTTT
CASRLQGNTGELFF
>TRBV5-4|TRBJ2-7|.|.
TGTGCCAGCAGCTTGGTGGAGCCGAACTACGAGCAGTACTTC
CASSLVEPNYEQYF
>TRBV6-5|TRBJ1-2|.|few
TGTGCCAGCAGAGCCGGGACAACTTCTAACTATGGCTACACCTTC
CASRAGTTSNYGYTF
>TRBV27|TRBJ2-1|TRBD2|.
TGTGCCAGCAGACCGGGACTAGCGGGCTTAAGCTCCTACAATGAGCAGTTCTTC
CASRPGLAGLSSYNEQFF
>TRBV7-9|TRBJ1-3|TRBD1|.
TGTGCCAGCAGCTTCAGCGGACAGGGGTATGGAAACACCATATATTTT
CASSFSGQGYGNTIYF
>TRBV11-3|TRBJ2-7|TRBD1|once
TGTGCCAGCAGCTCCCCCTCCGGGACAGGGAGGGAGCAGTACTTC
CASSSPSGTGREQYF
>TRBV7-2|TRBJ1-1|.|.
TGTGCCAGCAGCTTAGACAGATACACTGAAGCTTTCTTT
CASSLDRYTEAFF
>TRBV27|TRBJ2-1|TRBD2|.
TGTGCCAGCAGACGAACTAGCGGCCCCTACAATGAGCAGTTCTTC
CASRRTSGPYNEQFF
>TRBV5-1|TRBJ1-2|.|.
TGCGCCAGCAGCTTGGCCCAGGGAACCCCTGGCTACACCTTC
CASSLAQGTPGYTF
>TRBV4-1|TRBJ1-1|.|.
TGCGCCAGCAGCCAAGTCGGAGGGAAGAACACTGAAGCTTTCTTT
CASSQVGGKNTEAFF
>TRBV11-3|TRBJ1-1|.|.
TGTGCCAGCAGCTTAGAAACAGGGAACACTGAAGCTTTCTTT
CASSLETGNTEAFF
>TRBV19|TRBJ2-5|.|.
TGTGCTTCAAGGGGTGGGGAGACCCAGTACTTC
CASRGGETQYF
>TRBV12-3/TRBV12-4|TRBJ1-1|TRBD1|.
TGTGCCAGCAGTAGACAGGGCGCTGAAGCTTTCTTT
CASSRQGAEAFF
>TRBV5-1|TRBJ1-2|.|few
TGCGCCAGCAGCTTGGTCGATTCCACTAGCGGGGGCTACACCTTC
CASSLVDSTSGGYTF
>TRBV3-1/TRBV3-2|TRBJ2-5|.|.
TGTGCCAGCAGCCAAGATTTGAGGGTTGGAGAGACCCAGTACTTC
CASSQDLRVGETQYF
>TRBV19|TRBJ1-2|.|.
TGTGCCAGTACCCCCTGGGAGGGCGGAACTCATGGCTACACCTTC
CASTPWEGGTHGYTF
>TRBV19|TRBJ2-5|TRBD1|.
TGTGCCACCGAAGACAGGGGGCGCGCGGAGACCCAGTACTTC
CATEDRGRAETQYF
>TRBV7-8|TRBJ2-3|.|.
TGTGCCAGCAGCCCTACAGATACGCAGTATTTT
CASSPTDTQYF
>TRBV5-5|TRBJ1-1|.|.
TGTGCCAGCAGCGGTACAGGTAATCCCACTGAAGCTTTCTTT
CASSGTGNPTEAFF
>TRBV5-1|TRBJ2-1|.|.
TGCGCCAGCAGCTACCGACGAAGCGGACCCGTTAACAATGAGCAGTTCTTC
CASSYRRSGPVNNEQFF
>TRBV3-1/TRBV3-2|TRBJ2-5|.|.
TGTGCCAGCAGCCAAGAGTCGGGTGGGTTCCAAGAGACCCAGTACTTC
CASSQESGGFQETQYF
>TRBV19|TRBJ2-7|TRBD2|.
TGTGCCAGTAGGCCCACAGCGGGACCCTTGGGAGAGTACTTC
CASRPTAGPLGEYF
>TRBV9|TRBJ2-2|.|.
TGTGCCAGCAGCGTAGAAGGGGGAACCGGGGAGCTGTTTTTT
CASSVEGGTGELFF
>TRBV9|TRBJ2-1|TRBD2|.
TGTGCCAGCAGCTCCGGCGGGCGGGAGAGGTACAATGAGCAGTTCTTC
CASSSGGRERYNEQFF
>TRBV6-5|TRBJ1-1|.|.
TGTGCCAGCAGTTACTCAGGTGGCAGGCAGAACACTGAAGCTTTCTTT
CASSYSGGRQNTEAFF
>TRBV4-3|TRBJ1-2|.|.
TGCGCCAGCAGCCAAGATCCGGGATCCGAAAACTATGGCTACACCTTC
CASSQDPGSENYGYTF
>TRBV11-3|TRBJ2-3|TRBD2|.
TGTGCCAGCAGCTCGGACTGGGGGGGAGATACGCAGTATTTT
CASSSDWGGDTQYF